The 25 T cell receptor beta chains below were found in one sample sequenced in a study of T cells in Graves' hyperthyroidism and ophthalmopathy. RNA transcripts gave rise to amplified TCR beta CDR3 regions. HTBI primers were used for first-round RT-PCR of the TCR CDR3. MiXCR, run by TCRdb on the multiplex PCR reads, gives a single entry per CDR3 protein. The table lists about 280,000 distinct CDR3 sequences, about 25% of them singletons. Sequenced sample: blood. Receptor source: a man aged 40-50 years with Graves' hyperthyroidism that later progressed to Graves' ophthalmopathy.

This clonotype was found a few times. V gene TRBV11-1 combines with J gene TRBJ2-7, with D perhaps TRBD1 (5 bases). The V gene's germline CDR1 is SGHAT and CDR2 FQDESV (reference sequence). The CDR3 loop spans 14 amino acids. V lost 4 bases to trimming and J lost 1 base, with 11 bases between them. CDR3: CASSSQGTSYEQYF. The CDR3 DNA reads TGTGCCAGCAGCTCTCAGGGTACTTCCTACGAGCAGTACTTC.

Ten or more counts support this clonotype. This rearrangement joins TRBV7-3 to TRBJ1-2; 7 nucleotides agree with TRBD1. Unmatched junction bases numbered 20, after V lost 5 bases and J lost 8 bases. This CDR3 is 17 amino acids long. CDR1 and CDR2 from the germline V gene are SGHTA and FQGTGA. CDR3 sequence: CASSLNPGGEGASGYTF. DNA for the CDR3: TGTGCCAGCAGCCTAAACCCGGGGGGTGAGGGGGCGAGCGGCTACACCTTC.

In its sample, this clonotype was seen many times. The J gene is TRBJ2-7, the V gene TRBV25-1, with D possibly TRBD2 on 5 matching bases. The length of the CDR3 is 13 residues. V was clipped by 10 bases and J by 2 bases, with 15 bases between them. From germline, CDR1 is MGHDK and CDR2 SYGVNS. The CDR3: CATMMDGTYEQYF. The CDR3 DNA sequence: TGTGCCACTATGATGGACGGGACCTACGAGCAGTACTTC.

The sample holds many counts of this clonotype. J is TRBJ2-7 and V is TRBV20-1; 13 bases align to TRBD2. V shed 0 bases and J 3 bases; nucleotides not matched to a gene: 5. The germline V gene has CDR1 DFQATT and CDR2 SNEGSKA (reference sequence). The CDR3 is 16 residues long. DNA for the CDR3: TGCAGTGCTAGAGAAACTAGCGGGAGGGGGGACTACGAGCAGTACTTC. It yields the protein CSARETSGRGDYEQYF.

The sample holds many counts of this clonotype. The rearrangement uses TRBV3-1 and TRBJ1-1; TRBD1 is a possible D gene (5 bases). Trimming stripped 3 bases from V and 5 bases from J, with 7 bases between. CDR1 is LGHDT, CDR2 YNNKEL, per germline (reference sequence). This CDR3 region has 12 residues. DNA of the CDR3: TGTGCCAGCAGCCAGGGGCGAACTGAAGCTTTCTTT. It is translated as CASSQGRTEAFF.

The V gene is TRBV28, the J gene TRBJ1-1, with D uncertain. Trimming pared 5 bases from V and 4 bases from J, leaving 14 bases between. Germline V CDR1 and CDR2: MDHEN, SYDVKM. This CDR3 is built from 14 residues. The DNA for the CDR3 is TGTGCCAGCAGTCCGTCTGGTTATTTCACTGAAGCTTTCTTT. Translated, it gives CASSPSGYFTEAFF.

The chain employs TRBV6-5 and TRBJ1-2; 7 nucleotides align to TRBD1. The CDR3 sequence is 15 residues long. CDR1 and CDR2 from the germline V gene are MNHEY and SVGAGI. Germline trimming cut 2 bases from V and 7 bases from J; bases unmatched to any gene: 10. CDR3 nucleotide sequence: TGTGCCAGCAGTTACAACGACAGGGTAGGGGGTGGCTACACCTTC. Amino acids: CASSYNDRVGGGYTF.

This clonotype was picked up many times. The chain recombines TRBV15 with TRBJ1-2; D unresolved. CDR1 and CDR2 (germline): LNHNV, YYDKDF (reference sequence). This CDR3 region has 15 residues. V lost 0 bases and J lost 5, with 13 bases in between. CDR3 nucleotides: TGTGCCACCAGCAGAGATGACAAGATCCCTTATGGCTACACCTTC. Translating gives CATSRDDKIPYGYTF.

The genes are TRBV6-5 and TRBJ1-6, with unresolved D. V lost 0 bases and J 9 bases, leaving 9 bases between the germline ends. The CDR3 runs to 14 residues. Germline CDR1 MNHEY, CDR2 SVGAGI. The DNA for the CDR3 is TGTGCCAGCAGTTACTCGATAACGGGTTCACCCCTCCACTTT. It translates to CASSYSITGSPLHF.

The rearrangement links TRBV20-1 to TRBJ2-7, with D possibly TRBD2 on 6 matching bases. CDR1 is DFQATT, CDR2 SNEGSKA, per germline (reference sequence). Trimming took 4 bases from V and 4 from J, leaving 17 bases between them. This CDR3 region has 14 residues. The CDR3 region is CSAIRAGTPYEQYF. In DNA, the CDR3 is TGCAGTGCTATTCGGGCGGGGACCCCATACGAGCAGTACTTC.

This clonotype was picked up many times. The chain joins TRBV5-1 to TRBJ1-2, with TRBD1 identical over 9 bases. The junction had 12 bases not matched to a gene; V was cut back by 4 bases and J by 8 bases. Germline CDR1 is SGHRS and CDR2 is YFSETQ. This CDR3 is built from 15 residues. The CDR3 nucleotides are TGCGCCAGCAGCCGTGACCGTGGGGACAGGGACGGCTACACCTTC. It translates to CASSRDRGDRDGYTF. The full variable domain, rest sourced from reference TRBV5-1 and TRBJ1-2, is KAGVTQTPRYLIKTRGQQVTLSCSPISGHRSVSWYQQTPGQGLQFLFEYFSETQRNKGNFPGRFSGRQFSNSRSEMNVSTLELGDSALYLCASSRDRGDRDGYTFGSGTRLTVV.

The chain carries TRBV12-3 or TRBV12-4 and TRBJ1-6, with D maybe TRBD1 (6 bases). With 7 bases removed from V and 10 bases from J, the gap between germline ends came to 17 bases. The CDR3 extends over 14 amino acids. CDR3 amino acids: CASTLFGGRSPLHF. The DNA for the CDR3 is TGTGCCAGCACCCTTTTTGGGGGCCGCTCACCCCTCCACTTT.

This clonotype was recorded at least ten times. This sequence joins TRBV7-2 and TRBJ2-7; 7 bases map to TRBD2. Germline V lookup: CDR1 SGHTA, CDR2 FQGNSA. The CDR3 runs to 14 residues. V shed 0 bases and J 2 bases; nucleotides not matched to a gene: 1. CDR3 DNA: TGTGCCAGCAGCTTAGCGCTAGCGGCCTACGAGCAGTACTTC. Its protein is CASSLALAAYEQYF.

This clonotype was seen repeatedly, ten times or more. The CDR3 DNA reads as TGTGCCAGCAGCCAAGAAGGGGGACAGGGGTTAGCTGAAGCTTTCTTT. Its translation: CASSQEGGQGLAEAFF. The rearrangement links TRBV3-1 to TRBJ1-1, with 10 bases that match TRBD1. The J segment lost 6 bases and the V segment lost 0 bases, leaving 7 bases of the junction unmatched. The germline gives CDR1 LGHDT, CDR2 YNNKEL (reference sequence). The CDR3 runs 16 residues.

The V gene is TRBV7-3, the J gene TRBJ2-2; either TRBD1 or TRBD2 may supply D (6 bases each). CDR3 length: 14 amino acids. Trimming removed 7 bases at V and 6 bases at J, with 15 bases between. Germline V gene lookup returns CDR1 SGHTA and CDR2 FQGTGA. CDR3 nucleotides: TGTGCCAGCAAGGGGGGACCTCAAGCCGGGGAGCTGTTTTTT. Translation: CASKGGPQAGELFF.

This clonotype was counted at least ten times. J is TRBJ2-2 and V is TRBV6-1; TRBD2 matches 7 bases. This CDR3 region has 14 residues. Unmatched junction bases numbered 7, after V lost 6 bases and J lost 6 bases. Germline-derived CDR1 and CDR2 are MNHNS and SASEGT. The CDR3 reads CASSPTSVAGELFF. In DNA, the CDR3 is TGTGCCAGCAGCCCAACTAGCGTTGCCGGGGAGCTGTTTTTT.

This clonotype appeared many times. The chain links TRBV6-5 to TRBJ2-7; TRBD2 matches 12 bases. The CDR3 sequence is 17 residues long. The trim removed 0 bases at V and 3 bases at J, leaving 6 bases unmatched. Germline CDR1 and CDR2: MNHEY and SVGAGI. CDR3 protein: CASSYSVLTSGSYEQYF. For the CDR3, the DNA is TGTGCCAGCAGTTACTCCGTCCTGACTAGCGGGAGCTACGAGCAGTACTTC.

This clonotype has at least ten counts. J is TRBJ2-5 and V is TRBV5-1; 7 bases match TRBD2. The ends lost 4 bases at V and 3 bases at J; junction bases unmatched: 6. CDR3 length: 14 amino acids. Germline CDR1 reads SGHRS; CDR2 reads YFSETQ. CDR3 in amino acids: CASSPGGNEETQYF. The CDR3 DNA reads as TGCGCCAGCAGCCCGGGGGGTAATGAAGAGACCCAGTACTTC.

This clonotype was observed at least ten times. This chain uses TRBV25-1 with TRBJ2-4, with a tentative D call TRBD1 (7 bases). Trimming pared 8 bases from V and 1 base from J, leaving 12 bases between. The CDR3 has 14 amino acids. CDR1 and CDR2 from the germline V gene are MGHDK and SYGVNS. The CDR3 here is CASGLQGAKNIQYF. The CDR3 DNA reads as TGTGCCAGCGGACTACAGGGGGCCAAAAACATTCAGTACTTC.

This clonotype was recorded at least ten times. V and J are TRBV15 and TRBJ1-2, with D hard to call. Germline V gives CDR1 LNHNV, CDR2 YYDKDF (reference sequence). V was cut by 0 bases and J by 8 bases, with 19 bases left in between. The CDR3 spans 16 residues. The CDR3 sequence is CATSRDHMATTQGYTF. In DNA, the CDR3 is TGTGCCACCAGCAGAGACCATATGGCCACGACGCAGGGCTACACCTTC.

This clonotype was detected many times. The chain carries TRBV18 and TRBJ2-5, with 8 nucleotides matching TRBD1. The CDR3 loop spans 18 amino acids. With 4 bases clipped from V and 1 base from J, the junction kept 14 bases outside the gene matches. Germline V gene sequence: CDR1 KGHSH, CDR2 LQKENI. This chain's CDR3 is CASSRRVDRGVPQETQYF. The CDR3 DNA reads TGTGCCAGCTCACGTAGAGTCGACAGGGGAGTTCCCCAAGAGACCCAGTACTTC.

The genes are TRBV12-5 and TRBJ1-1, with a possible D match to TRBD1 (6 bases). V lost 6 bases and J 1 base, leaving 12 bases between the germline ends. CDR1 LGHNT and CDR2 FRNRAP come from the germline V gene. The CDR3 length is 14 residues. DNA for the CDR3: TGTGCTAGTGGACAACAGGGACCGAACACTGAAGCTTTCTTT. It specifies CASGQQGPNTEAFF.

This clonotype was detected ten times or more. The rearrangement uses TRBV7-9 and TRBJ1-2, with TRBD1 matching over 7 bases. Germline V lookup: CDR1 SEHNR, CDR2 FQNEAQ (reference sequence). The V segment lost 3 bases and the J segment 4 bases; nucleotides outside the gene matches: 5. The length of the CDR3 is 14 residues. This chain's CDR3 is CASSFQTGPYGYTF. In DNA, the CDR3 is TGTGCCAGCAGCTTCCAGACAGGGCCCTATGGCTACACCTTC.

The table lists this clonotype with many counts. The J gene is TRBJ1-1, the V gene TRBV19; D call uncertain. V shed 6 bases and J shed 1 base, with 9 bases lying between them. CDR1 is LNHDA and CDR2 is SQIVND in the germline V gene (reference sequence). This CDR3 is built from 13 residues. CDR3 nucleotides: TGTGCCAGTAGAGTGCAACGGAACACTGAAGCTTTCTTT. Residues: CASRVQRNTEAFF. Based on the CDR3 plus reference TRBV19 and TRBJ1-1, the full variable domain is DGGITQSPKYLFRKEGQNVTLSCEQNLNHDAMYWYRQDPGQGLRLIYYSQIVNDFQKGDIAEGYSVSREKKESFPLTVTSAQKNPTAFYLCASRVQRNTEAFFGQGTRLTVV.

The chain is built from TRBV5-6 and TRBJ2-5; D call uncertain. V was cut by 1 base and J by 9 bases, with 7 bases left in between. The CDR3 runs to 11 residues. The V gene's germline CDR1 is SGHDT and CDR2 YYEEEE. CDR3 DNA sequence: TGTGCCAGCAGCTTGAATATGGCCCAGTACTTC. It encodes CASSLNMAQYF.